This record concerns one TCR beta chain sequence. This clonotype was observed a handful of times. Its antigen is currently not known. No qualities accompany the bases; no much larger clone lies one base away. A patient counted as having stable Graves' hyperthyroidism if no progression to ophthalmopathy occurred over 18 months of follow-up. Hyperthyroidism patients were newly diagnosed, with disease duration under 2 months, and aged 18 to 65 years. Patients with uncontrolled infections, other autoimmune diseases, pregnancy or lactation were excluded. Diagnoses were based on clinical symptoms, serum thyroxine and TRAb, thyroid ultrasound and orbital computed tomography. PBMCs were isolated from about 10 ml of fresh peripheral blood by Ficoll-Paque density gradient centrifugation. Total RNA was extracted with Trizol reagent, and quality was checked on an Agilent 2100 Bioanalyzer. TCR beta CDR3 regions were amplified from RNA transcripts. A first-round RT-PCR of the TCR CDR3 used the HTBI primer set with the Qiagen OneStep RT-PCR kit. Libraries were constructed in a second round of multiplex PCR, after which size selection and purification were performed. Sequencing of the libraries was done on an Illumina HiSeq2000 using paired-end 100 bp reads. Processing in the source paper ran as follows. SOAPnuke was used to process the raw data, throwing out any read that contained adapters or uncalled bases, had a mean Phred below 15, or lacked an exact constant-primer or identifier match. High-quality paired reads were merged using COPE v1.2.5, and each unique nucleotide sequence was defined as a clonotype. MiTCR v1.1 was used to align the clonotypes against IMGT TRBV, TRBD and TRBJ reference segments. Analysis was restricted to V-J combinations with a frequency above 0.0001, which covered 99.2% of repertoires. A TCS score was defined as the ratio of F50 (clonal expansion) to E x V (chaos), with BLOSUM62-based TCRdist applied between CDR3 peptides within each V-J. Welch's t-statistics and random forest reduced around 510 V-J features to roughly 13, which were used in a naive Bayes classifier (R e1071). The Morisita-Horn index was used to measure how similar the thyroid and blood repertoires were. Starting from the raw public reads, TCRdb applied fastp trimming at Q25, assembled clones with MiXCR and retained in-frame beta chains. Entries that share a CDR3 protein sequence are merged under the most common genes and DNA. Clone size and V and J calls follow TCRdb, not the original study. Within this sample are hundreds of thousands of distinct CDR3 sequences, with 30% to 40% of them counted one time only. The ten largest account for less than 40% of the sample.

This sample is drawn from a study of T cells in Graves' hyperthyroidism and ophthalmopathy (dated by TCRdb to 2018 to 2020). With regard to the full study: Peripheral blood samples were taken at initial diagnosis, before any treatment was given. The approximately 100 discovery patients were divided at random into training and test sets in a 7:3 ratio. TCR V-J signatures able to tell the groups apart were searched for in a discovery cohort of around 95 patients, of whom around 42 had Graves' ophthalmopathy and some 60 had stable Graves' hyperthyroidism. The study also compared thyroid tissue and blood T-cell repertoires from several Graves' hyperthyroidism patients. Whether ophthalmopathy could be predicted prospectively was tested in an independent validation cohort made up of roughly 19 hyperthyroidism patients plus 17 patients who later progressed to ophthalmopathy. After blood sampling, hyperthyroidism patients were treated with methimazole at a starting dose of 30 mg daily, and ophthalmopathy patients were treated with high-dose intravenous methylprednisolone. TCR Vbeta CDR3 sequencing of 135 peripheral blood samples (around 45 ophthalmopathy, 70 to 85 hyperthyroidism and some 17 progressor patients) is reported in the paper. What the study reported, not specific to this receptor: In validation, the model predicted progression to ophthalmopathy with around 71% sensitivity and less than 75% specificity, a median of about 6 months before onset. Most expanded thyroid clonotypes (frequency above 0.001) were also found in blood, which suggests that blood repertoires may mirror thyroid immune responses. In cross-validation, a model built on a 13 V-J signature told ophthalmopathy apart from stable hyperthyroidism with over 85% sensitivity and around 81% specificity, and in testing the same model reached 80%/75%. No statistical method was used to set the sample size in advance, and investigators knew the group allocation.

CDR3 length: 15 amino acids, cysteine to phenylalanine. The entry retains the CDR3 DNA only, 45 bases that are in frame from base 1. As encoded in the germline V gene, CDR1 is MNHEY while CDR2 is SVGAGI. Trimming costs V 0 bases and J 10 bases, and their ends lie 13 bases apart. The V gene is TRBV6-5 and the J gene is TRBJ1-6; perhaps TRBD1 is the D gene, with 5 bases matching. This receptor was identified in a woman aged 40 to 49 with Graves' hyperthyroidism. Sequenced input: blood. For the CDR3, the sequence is CASSYSWGPESPLHF. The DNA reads TGTGCCAGCAGTTACTCGTGGGGACCTGAGTCACCCCTCCACTTT.